This T cell receptor beta chain was captured in a study of blood T cell repertoires in COVID-19. Study-wide background: The United States, Italy and Spain supplied acute and convalescent COVID-19 samples. In each case, the material was cDNA or gDNA derived from T cells, B-cell-depleted T cells, or PBMCs.

In the original analysis: The assay estimated nucleated cells by amplifying reference gene primers. Using immunoSEQ multiplex PCR, the repertoire was profiled, and TCRdb retains in-frame clones only, with some absent. The V and J calls and clone size were taken over from that table, and D and trimming were inferred from the DNA. The sample lists tens of thousands of clones, around 81% occurring once. Trimming removed 6 bases at V and 0 bases at J, with 15 bases between. This CDR3 comprises 16 residues. Germline CDR1 MNHEY, CDR2 SMNVEV (reference sequence). The source material was peripheral blood. The source is a man in his 70s with acute or convalescent COVID-19. The chain combines TRBV27 with TRBJ1-5, with D unresolved. The CDR3 region has the DNA TGTGCCAGCAGCAAGGACGGACTCATTAGCAATCAGCCCCAGCATTTT. It specifies CASSKDGLISNQPQHF.